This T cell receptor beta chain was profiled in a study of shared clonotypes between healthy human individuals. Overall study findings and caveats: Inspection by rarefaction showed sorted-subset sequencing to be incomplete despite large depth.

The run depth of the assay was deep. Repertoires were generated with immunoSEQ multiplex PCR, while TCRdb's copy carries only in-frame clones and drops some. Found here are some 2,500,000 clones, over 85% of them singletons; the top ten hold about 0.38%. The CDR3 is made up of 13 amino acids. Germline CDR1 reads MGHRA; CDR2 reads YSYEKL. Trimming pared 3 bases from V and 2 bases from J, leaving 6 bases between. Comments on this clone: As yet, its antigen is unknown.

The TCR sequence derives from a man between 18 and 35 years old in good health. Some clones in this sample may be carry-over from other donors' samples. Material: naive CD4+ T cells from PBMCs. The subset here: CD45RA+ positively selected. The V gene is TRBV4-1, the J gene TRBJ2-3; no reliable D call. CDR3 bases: TGCGCCAGCAGCCATCCTTCCACAGATACGCAGTATTTT. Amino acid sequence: CASSHPSTDTQYF.